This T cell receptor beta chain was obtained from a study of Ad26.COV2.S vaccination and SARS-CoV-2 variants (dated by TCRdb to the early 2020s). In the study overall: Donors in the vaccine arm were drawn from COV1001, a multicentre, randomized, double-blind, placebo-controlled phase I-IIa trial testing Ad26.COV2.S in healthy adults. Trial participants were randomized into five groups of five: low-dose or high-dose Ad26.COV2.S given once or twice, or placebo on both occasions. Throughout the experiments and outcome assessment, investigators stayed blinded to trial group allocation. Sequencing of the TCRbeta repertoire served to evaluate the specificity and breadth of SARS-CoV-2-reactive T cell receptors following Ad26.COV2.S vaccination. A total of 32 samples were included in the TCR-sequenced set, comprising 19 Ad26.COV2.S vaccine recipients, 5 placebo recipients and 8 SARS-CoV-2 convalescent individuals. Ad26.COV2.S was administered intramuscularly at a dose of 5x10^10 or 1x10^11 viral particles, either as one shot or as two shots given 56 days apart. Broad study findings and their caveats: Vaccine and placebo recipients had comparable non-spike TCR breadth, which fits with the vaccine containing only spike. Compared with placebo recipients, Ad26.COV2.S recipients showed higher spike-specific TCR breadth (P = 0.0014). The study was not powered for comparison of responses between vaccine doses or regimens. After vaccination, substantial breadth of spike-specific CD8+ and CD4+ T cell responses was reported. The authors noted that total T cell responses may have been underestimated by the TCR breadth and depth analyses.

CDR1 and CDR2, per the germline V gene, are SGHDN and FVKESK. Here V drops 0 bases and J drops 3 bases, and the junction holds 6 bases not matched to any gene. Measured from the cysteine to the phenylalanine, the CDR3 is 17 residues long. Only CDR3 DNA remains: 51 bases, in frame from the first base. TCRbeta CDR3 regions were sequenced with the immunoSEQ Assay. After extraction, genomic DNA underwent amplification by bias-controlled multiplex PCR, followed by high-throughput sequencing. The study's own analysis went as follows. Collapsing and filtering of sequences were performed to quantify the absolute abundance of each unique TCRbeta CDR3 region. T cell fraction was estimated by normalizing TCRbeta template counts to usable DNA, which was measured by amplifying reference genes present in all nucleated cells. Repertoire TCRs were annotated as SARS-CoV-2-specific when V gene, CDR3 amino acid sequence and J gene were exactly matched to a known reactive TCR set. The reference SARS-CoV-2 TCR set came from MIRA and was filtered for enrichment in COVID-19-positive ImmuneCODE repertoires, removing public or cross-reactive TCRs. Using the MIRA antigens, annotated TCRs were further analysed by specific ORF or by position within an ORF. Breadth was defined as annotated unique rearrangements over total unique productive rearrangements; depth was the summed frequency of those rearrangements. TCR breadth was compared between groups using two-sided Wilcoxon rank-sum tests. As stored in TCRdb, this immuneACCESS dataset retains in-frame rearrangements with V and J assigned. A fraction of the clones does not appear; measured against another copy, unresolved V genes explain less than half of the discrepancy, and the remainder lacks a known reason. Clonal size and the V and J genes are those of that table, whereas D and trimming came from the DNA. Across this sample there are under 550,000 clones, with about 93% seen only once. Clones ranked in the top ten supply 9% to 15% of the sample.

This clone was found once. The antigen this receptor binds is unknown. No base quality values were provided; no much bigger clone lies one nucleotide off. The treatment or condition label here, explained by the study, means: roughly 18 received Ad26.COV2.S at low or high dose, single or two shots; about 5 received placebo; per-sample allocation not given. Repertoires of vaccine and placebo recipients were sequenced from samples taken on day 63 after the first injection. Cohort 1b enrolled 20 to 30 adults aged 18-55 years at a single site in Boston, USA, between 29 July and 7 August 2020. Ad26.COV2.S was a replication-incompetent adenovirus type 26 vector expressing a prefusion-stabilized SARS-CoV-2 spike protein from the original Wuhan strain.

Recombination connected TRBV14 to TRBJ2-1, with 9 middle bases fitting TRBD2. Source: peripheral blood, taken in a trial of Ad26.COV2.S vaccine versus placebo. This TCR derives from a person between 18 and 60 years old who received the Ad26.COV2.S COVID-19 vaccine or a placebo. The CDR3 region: CASSQDHQLAGYNEQFF. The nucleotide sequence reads TGTGCCAGCAGCCAAGATCACCAACTAGCGGGCTACAATGAGCAGTTCTTC.